A selection of T cell receptor beta chains follows, all from one sample in a study of cytomegalovirus exposure and HLA in healthy donors. Clones were sequenced by immunoSEQ multiplex PCR, and TCRdb holds only the in-frame ones, with some missing. The table includes over 150,000 clones, roughly 80% detected once. Material for sequencing was PBMCs. Source of these receptors: a woman aged 30 to 39 in good health and CMV-seropositive. Each CDR3 is given with its conserved first and last residue. A D gene is named only where the DNA matches it firmly. Size values are once, few and many counts, or a class for expanded clones, and some rows have none.

d_gene | j_gene | abundance | v_gene | len | CDR3aa | CDR3nt
. | TRBJ2-7 | . | TRBV18 | 14 | CASSPTEGDIEQYF | TGTGCCAGCTCACCTACCGAGGGGGATATCGAGCAGTACTTC
TRBD1 | TRBJ1-4 | . | TRBV5-1 | 15 | CASSIKGAFDEKLFF | TGCGCCAGCAGCATAAAGGGGGCGTTTGATGAAAAACTGTTTTTT
. | TRBJ2-2 | . | TRBV28 | 16 | CASSSILEGNTGELFF | TGTGCCAGCAGTTCAATCTTAGAGGGGAACACCGGGGAGCTGTTTTTT
TRBD1 | TRBJ2-3 | many | TRBV5-1 | 14 | CASRPQGAADTQYF | TGCGCCAGTAGGCCTCAGGGGGCAGCAGATACGCAGTATTTT
. | TRBJ1-1 | . | TRBV6-1 | 14 | CASRVQGQVTEAFF | TGTGCCAGCAGAGTACAGGGTCAGGTCACTGAAGCTTTCTTT
. | TRBJ2-7 | . | TRBV5-5 | 14 | CASSLSRGRNEQYF | TGTGCCAGCAGCTTGTCTCGGGGGAGGAACGAGCAGTACTTC
TRBD1 | TRBJ1-1 | . | TRBV5-1 | 17 | CASSLEGQGDWGTEAFF | TGCGCCAGCAGCTTGGAGGGACAGGGGGATTGGGGGACTGAAGCTTTCTTT
TRBD1 | TRBJ2-3 | . | TRBV7-9 | 14 | CASGRQGAYDTQYF | TGTGCCAGCGGAAGACAGGGGGCGTACGATACGCAGTATTTT
. | TRBJ1-2 | . | TRBV28 | 13 | CASMEGRNYGYTF | TGTGCCAGCATGGAGGGGCGTAACTATGGCTACACCTTC
. | TRBJ1-3 | . | TRBV4-2 | 18 | CASSQVSAAHVIGNTIYF | TGTGCCAGCAGCCAAGTGTCGGCGGCCCACGTAATTGGAAACACCATATATTTT
. | TRBJ1-3 | once | TRBV25-1 | 15 | CASSERDMPGNTIYF | TGTGCCAGCAGTGAACGGGACATGCCAGGAAACACCATATATTTT
. | TRBJ2-7 | once | TRBV11-2 | 17 | CASSLGFGQGHTYEQYF | TGTGCCAGCAGCTTAGGATTCGGCCAGGGCCATACCTACGAGCAGTACTTC
. | TRBJ1-2 | few | TRBV10-3 | 15 | CAIRGMAWGVGGYTF | TGTGCCATCAGGGGTATGGCTTGGGGAGTAGGGGGCTACACCTTC
. | TRBJ1-2 | once | TRBV5-8 | 12 | CASSWQNYGYTF | TGTGCCAGCAGCTGGCAGAACTATGGCTACACCTTC
TRBD2 | TRBJ2-1 | . | TRBV7-2 | 12 | CASSWGGNEQFF | TGTGCCAGCAGCTGGGGAGGGAATGAGCAGTTCTTC
. | TRBJ2-6 | . | TRBV19 | 17 | CASSSTSGSAGANVLTF | TGTGCCAGTAGTTCAACTTCGGGGAGCGCTGGGGCCAACGTCCTGACTTTC
TRBD1 | TRBJ1-4 | . | TRBV29-1 | 13 | CSVYRGRDEKLFF | TGCAGCGTATACAGGGGGCGCGATGAAAAACTGTTTTTT
. | TRBJ2-7 | . | TRBV7-6 | 15 | CASQETSFSSYEQYF | TGTGCCAGCCAGGAGACTAGTTTTTCGTCCTACGAGCAGTACTTC
. | TRBJ1-1 | . | TRBV7-9 | 13 | CASSFVRNTEAFF | TGTGCCAGCAGCTTCGTCAGAAACACTGAAGCTTTCTTT
. | TRBJ2-3 | . | TRBV18 | 14 | CASSPSSARDTQYF | TGTGCCAGCTCACCTTCTAGCGCGAGAGATACGCAGTATTTT
TRBD1 | TRBJ1-5 | . | TRBV19 | 22 | CASSTRGDRGRIVVGRNQPQHF | TGTGCCAGTAGTACCCGGGGGGACAGGGGGCGTATTGTGGTTGGTCGCAATCAGCCCCAGCATTTT
. | TRBJ2-2 | . | TRBV6-1 | 13 | CASSAHRTGELFF | TGTGCCAGCAGTGCCCACAGGACCGGGGAGCTGTTTTTT
. | TRBJ1-2 | . | TRBV18 | 15 | CASSPLMPGVDGYTF | TGTGCCAGCTCACCACTGATGCCAGGGGTGGATGGCTACACCTTC
TRBD1 | TRBJ1-4 | few | TRBV6-1 | 13 | CASRRQGNEKLFF | TGTGCCAGCAGAAGACAGGGTAATGAAAAACTGTTTTTT
TRBD1 | TRBJ1-5 | . | TRBV10-3 | 14 | CAISPGTENQPQHF | TGTGCCATCAGTCCCGGGACAGAGAATCAGCCCCAGCATTTT
TRBD1 | TRBJ1-2 | . | TRBV5-1 | 16 | CASSPEGTGGWDGYTF | TGCGCCAGCAGCCCGGAGGGGACAGGGGGCTGGGATGGCTACACCTTC
. | TRBJ1-2 | . | TRBV21-1 | 13 | CASTGWGQPGYTF | TGTGCCAGCACAGGGTGGGGTCAGCCGGGCTACACCTTC
. | TRBJ1-2 | . | TRBV5-4 | 15 | CASSLANRQSYGYTF | TGTGCCAGCAGCTTGGCCAACAGACAATCCTATGGCTACACCTTC
TRBD1 | TRBJ1-3 | . | TRBV5-1 | 14 | CASSFGQAGNTIYF | TGCGCCAGCAGCTTCGGACAGGCTGGAAACACCATATATTTT
. | TRBJ2-3 | . | TRBV4-1 | 13 | CASSQERRASPYF | TGCGCCAGCAGCCAAGAGAGGAGAGCCTCCCCGTATTTT
. | TRBJ1-3 | few | TRBV7-2 | 16 | CASSLGPGKAGNTIYF | TGTGCCAGCAGCTTAGGACCGGGAAAGGCTGGAAACACCATATATTTT
. | TRBJ1-1 | . | TRBV27 | 16 | CASSSAGFLMNTEAFF | TGTGCCAGCAGTTCGGCAGGGTTCCTCATGAACACTGAAGCTTTCTTT
TRBD1 | TRBJ1-1 | few | TRBV5-4 | 16 | CASSMLTGEFRIGAFF | TGTGCCAGCAGCATGCTGACAGGGGAGTTTAGGATCGGAGCTTTCTTT
TRBD1 | TRBJ1-4 | . | TRBV7-2 | 14 | CASRDRGVGEKLFF | TGTGCCAGCAGGGACAGGGGTGTCGGTGAAAAACTGTTTTTT
. | TRBJ2-2 | . | TRBV5-1 | 15 | CASSLGGRDTGELFF | TGCGCCAGCAGCTTGGGAGGGCGAGACACCGGGGAGCTGTTTTTT
. | TRBJ1-3 | . | TRBV28 | 14 | CASSSAGEGNTIYF | TGTGCCAGCAGTTCCGCCGGGGAAGGAAACACCATATATTTT
TRBD2 | TRBJ2-1 | . | TRBV5-4 | 20 | CASSSLKASGGLGSYNEQFF | TGTGCCAGCAGCTCCCTTAAGGCTAGCGGGGGCCTCGGGTCCTACAATGAGCAGTTCTTC
. | TRBJ1-6 | . | TRBV30 | 19 | CAWRTPPYRESAKSSPLHF | TGTGCCTGGAGGACCCCCCCCTACAGGGAATCTGCTAAGAGTTCACCCCTCCACTTT
. | TRBJ2-3 | . | TRBV7-3 | 15 | CASSLGSWGTDTQYF | TGTGCCAGCAGCTTAGGGAGTTGGGGCACAGATACGCAGTATTTT
. | TRBJ2-5 | . | TRBV6-1 | 16 | CASSDSRKQGSETQYF | TGTGCCAGCAGTGATTCGAGAAAACAGGGATCAGAGACCCAGTACTTC
TRBD2 | TRBJ2-3 | . | TRBV30 | 16 | CAWSVGSGGHTDTQYF | TGTGCCTGGAGTGTAGGGAGCGGGGGCCACACAGATACGCAGTATTTT
. | TRBJ1-4 | . | TRBV2 | 12 | CARNRSNEKLFF | TGTGCCAGAAACAGGTCTAATGAAAAACTGTTTTTT
TRBD1 | TRBJ1-1 | . | TRBV14 | 12 | CASGQGWGEAFF | TGTGCCAGCGGACAGGGCTGGGGTGAAGCTTTCTTT
. | TRBJ2-1 | . | TRBV7-6 | 15 | CASSYRLGPYNEQFF | TGTGCCAGCAGCTACCGACTAGGACCTTACAATGAGCAGTTCTTC
TRBD2 | TRBJ2-7 | . | TRBV14 | 13 | CASSQDRGDEQYF | TGTGCCAGCAGCCAAGATCGGGGGGACGAGCAGTACTTC
. | TRBJ2-3 | . | TRBV7-7 | 15 | CASSLGAGAEDTQYF | TGTGCCAGCAGCCTTGGGGCGGGGGCCGAAGATACGCAGTATTTT
TRBD1 | TRBJ1-4 | . | TRBV7-9 | 14 | CASSRDRVNEKLFF | TGTGCCAGCAGCCGCGACAGGGTTAATGAAAAACTGTTTTTT
. | TRBJ1-6 | . | TRBV27 | 13 | CASSVLSNSPLHF | TGTGCCAGCAGTGTCCTATCTAATTCACCCCTCCACTTT
TRBD2 | TRBJ2-4 | . | TRBV10-3 | 15 | CAISGGLAGGNIQYF | TGTGCCATCAGTGGCGGACTAGCGGGGGGAAACATTCAGTACTTC
. | TRBJ2-3 | few | TRBV27 | 15 | CASSLLSPQWDTQYF | TGTGCCAGCAGTTTACTATCCCCCCAATGGGATACGCAGTATTTT
. | TRBJ1-1 | . | TRBV2 | 16 | CASSETGLGRSTEAFF | TGTGCCAGCAGTGAAACCGGCTTGGGGCGTAGCACTGAAGCTTTCTTT
TRBD1 | TRBJ2-7 | . | TRBV27 | 14 | CASGLTGLSYEQYF | TGTGCCAGCGGGCTGACAGGGCTCTCCTACGAGCAGTACTTC
. | TRBJ1-3 | . | TRBV5-6 | 17 | CASSLGQAVSSGNTIYF | TGTGCCAGCAGCTTGGGTCAGGCAGTGAGCTCTGGAAACACCATATATTTT
. | TRBJ2-1 | . | TRBV19 | 11 | CASSLYNEQFF | TGTGCCAGTAGTCTTTACAATGAGCAGTTCTTC
TRBD2 | TRBJ2-3 | . | TRBV28 | 16 | CASRGGVPGGRGTQYF | TGTGCCAGCAGGGGGGGGGTCCCGGGAGGGAGAGGTACGCAGTATTTT
. | TRBJ1-5 | . | TRBV19 | 14 | CASRRRQGNQPQHF | TGTGCCAGTAGGAGGAGACAGGGCAATCAGCCCCAGCATTTT
TRBD1 | TRBJ2-2 | . | TRBV29-1 | 12 | CSGTGVAGELFF | TGCAGCGGCACAGGGGTGGCCGGGGAGCTGTTTTTT
. | TRBJ1-1 | . | TRBV30 | 14 | CAWRWGRGGTEAFF | TGTGCCTGGCGGTGGGGCAGGGGCGGAACTGAAGCTTTCTTT
. | TRBJ2-5 | . | TRBV5-6 | 14 | CASSPQIYQETQYF | TGTGCCAGCAGCCCGCAGATTTACCAAGAGACCCAGTACTTC